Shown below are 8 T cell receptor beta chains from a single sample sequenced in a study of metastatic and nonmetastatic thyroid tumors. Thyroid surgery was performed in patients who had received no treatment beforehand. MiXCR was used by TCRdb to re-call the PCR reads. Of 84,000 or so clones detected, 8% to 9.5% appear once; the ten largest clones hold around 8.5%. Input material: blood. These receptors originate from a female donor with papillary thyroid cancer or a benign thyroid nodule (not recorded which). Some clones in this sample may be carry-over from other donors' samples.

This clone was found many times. As DNA, the CDR3 is TGTGCCAGCAGTCCAGGGACAGGGGGTGAGCCCCAGCATTTT. Translation gives CASSPGTGGEPQHF. The gene calls are TRBV12-3 or TRBV12-4 and TRBJ1-5; TRBD1 matches at 11 bases. The junction had 5 bases not matched to a gene; V was cut back by 5 bases and J by 8 bases. The CDR3 spans 14 residues.

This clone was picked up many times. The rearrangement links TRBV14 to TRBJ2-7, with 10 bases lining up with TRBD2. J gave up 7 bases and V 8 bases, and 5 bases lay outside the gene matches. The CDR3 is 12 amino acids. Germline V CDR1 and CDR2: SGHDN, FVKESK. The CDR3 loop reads CASGTSAGEQYF. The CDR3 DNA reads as TGTGCCAGCGGGACTAGCGCGGGGGAGCAGTACTTC.

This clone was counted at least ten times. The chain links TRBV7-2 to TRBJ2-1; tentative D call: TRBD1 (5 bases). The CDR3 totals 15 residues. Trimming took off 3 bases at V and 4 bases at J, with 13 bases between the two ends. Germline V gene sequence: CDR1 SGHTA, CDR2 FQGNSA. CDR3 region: CASSFADSTYNEQFF. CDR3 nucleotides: TGTGCCAGCAGCTTCGCCGACAGTACTTACAATGAGCAGTTCTTC.

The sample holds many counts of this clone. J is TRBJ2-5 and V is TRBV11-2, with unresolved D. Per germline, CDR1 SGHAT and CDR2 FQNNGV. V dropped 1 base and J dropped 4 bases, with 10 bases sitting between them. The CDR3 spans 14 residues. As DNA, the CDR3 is TGTGCCAGCAGCTTAGTGGTCTCTCCAGAGACCCAGTACTTC. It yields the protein CASSLVVSPETQYF.

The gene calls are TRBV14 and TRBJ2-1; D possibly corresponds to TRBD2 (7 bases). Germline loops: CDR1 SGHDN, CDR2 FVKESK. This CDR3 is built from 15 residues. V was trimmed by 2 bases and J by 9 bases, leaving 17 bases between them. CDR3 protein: CASSQSRGGFGEQFF. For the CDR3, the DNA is TGTGCCAGCAGCCAATCAAGGGGGGGCTTTGGTGAGCAGTTCTTC.

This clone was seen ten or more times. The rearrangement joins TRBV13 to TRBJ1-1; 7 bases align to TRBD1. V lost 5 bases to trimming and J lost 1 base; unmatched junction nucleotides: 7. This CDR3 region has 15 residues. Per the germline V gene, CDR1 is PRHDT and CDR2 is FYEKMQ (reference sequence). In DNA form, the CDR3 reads TGTGCCAGCAGCCAATTCAGGGGGTGGAACACTGAAGCTTTCTTT. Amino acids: CASSQFRGWNTEAFF.

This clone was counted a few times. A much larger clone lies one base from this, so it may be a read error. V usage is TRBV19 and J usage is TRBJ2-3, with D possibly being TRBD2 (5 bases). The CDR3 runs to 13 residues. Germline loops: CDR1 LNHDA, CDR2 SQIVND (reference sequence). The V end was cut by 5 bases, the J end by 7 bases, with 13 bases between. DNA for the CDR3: TGTGCCAGTAGTTTCAGAGGGCAGTATACGCAGTATTTT. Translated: CASSFRGQYTQYF.

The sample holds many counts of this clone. The CDR3 loop is CASSLSGTGVAYEQYF. The CDR3 nucleotides read TGTGCCAGCAGTTTATCCGGGACAGGGGTAGCCTACGAGCAGTACTTC. This chain joins TRBV27 and TRBJ2-7; 10 positions match TRBD1. Germline V gene lookup returns CDR1 MNHEY and CDR2 SMNVEV (reference sequence). The CDR3 has 16 residues. V trimming: 0 bases; J trimming: 2 bases; junction bases outside the gene matches: 4.